A selection of T cell receptor beta chains follows, all from one sample in a study of blood T cells in healthy people across ages. One entry per CDR3 protein results from TCRdb running MiXCR on the 5' RACE reads. The sample carries some 1.5 million distinct CDR3 sequences, approximately 28% recorded once. Input material: blood. The receptors stem from a young woman in good health. Each CDR3 is given with its conserved first and last residue. Fields, in order: D gene, J gene, clone size, V gene, CDR3 DNA, CDR3 protein. D genes are given only for firm matches. Part of the rows lack a size; the others show once, few, many or a class for expanded clones.

d_gene: .; j_gene: TRBJ2-5; abundance: few; v_gene: TRBV20-1; CDR3nt: TGCAGTGCTAGAGAAGGGCCCGAGACCCAGTACTTC; CDR3aa: CSAREGPETQYF
d_gene: .; j_gene: TRBJ1-6; abundance: .; v_gene: TRBV18; CDR3nt: TGTGCCAGCTCCGAATCGTGGTTAACTTCGGCCCTCCACTTT; CDR3aa: CASSESWLTSALHF
d_gene: .; j_gene: TRBJ1-2; abundance: .; v_gene: TRBV30; CDR3nt: TGTGCGGGGGAGGGCTACACCTTC; CDR3aa: CAGEGYTF
d_gene: .; j_gene: TRBJ1-5; abundance: many; v_gene: TRBV7-2; CDR3nt: TGTGCCAGCAGCTTAGCATGGGGGCCAGACCAGCCCCAGCATTTT; CDR3aa: CASSLAWGPDQPQHF
d_gene: .; j_gene: TRBJ2-7; abundance: few; v_gene: TRBV28; CDR3nt: TGTGCCAGCAGTCAGGTAACGGCCCCCTACGAGCAGTACTTC; CDR3aa: CASSQVTAPYEQYF
d_gene: .; j_gene: TRBJ2-6; abundance: few; v_gene: TRBV21-1; CDR3nt: TGTGCCAGCAGAGGAGATGGTGGGGCCAACGTCCTGACTTTC; CDR3aa: CASRGDGGANVLTF
d_gene: .; j_gene: TRBJ1-2; abundance: .; v_gene: TRBV27; CDR3nt: TGTGCCAGCTCAAGCCCAATGGGGGGCGGTGGCTACACCTTC; CDR3aa: CASSSPMGGGGYTF
d_gene: .; j_gene: TRBJ2-7; abundance: few; v_gene: TRBV6-2/TRBV6-3; CDR3nt: TGTGCCAGCAGTTACTCGTGGGCCTACGAGCAGTACTTC; CDR3aa: CASSYSWAYEQYF
d_gene: .; j_gene: TRBJ1-5; abundance: .; v_gene: TRBV2; CDR3nt: TGTGCCAGCAGGCCGGAGGGAAGACAGCCCCAGCATTTT; CDR3aa: CASRPEGRQPQHF
d_gene: .; j_gene: TRBJ1-2; abundance: few; v_gene: TRBV3-1; CDR3nt: TGTGCCAGCAGCCAATGGGAAAGGCCGGAGGGCTACACCTTC; CDR3aa: CASSQWERPEGYTF